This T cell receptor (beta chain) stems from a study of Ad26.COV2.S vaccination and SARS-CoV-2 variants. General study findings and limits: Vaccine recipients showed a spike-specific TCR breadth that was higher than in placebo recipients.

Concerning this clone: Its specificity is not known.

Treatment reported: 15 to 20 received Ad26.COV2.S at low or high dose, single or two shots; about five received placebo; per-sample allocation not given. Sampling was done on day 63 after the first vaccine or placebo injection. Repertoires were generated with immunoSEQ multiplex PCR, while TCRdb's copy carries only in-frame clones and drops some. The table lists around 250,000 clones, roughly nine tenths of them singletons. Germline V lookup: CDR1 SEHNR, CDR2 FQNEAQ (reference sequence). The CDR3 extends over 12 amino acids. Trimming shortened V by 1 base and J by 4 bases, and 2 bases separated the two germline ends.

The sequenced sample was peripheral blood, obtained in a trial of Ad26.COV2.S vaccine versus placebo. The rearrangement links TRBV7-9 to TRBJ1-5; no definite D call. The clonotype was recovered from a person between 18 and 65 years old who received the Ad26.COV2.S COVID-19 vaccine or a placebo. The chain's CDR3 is CASSLENQPQHF. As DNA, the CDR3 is TGTGCCAGCAGCTTAGAAAATCAGCCCCAGCATTTT.